Below, 18 T cell receptor beta chains from the same sample are listed, as sequenced in a study of cytomegalovirus exposure and HLA in healthy donors. Generated by immunoSEQ multiplex PCR, the TCRdb table keeps only in-frame clones and is missing some. The sample lists over 110,000 clones; approximately 87% were seen once. The sequenced material came from PBMCs. These receptors all come from a man younger than 35 in good health and CMV-seronegative.

The J gene is TRBJ2-1, the V gene TRBV5-1, with 8 bases aligning to TRBD2. Unmatched junction bases numbered 7, after V lost 3 bases and J lost 8 bases. Germline CDR1 is SGHRS and CDR2 is YFSETQ. This CDR3 has 14 amino acids. CDR3 loop: CASSSGLVVDEQFF. In DNA, the CDR3 is TGCGCCAGCAGCTCGGGACTAGTGGTCGATGAGCAGTTCTTC.

The genes are TRBV4-1 and TRBJ2-1; D perhaps matches TRBD1 (5 bases). Trimming stripped 0 bases from V and 0 bases from J, with 12 bases between. The germline V gene has CDR1 MGHRA and CDR2 YSYEKL. CDR3 length: 17 residues. DNA for the CDR3: TGCGCCAGCAGCCAAGATCGCAGGGAAAGCTCCTACAATGAGCAGTTCTTC. It yields the protein CASSQDRRESSYNEQFF.

This chain uses TRBV19 with TRBJ1-6; weak D call: TRBD1 (5 bases). In germline, CDR1 is LNHDA, CDR2 SQIVND (reference sequence). The germline V and J ends were trimmed by 11 bases and 9 bases, with 17 bases remaining between them. This CDR3 is 13 amino acids long. CDR3 loop: CAGSDSWGSPLHF. The CDR3 DNA is TGTGCCGGTTCAGACAGTTGGGGTTCACCCCTCCACTTT.

The chain joins TRBV9 to TRBJ2-1; 11 nucleotides match TRBD2. The CDR3 runs to 20 residues. The V and J ends lost 4 bases and 0 bases, in that order; junction bases with no gene match: 15. Germline values: CDR1 SGDLS, CDR2 YYNGEE. This CDR3 is CASSPIPGLADLSSYNEQFF. The CDR3 DNA is TGTGCCAGCAGCCCAATACCGGGACTAGCGGACCTAAGCTCCTACAATGAGCAGTTCTTC.

This chain links TRBV7-8 with TRBJ2-5; possibly TRBD2 for D (6 bases). The CDR3 sequence is 13 residues long. Trimming shortened V by 5 bases and J by 3 bases, and 10 bases separated the two germline ends. The V gene's germline CDR1 is SGHVS and CDR2 FQNEAQ. The CDR3 DNA sequence: TGTGCCAGCAGCCCCCGGGGGAAAGAGACCCAGTACTTC. Residues: CASSPRGKETQYF.

The chain carries TRBV6-1 and TRBJ2-3; perhaps TRBD2 as D (5 bases). V lost 5 bases and J lost 4, with 13 bases in between. The CDR3 has 14 amino acids. Germline lookup yields CDR1 MNHNS and CDR2 SASEGT. CDR3 nucleotides: TGTGCCAGCAGTTGGGTCGAGGGTCCAGATACGCAGTATTTT. This encodes CASSWVEGPDTQYF.

This chain uses TRBV6-6 with TRBJ1-1; 7 bases fit TRBD1. This CDR3 contains 12 residues. Germline V CDR1 and CDR2: MNHNY, SVGAGI (reference sequence). The V segment lost 5 bases and the J segment 11 bases; nucleotides outside the gene matches: 8. CDR3 residues: CASSNGQERAFF. CDR3 nucleotides: TGTGCCAGCAGTAACGGACAGGAAAGGGCTTTCTTT.

The chain recombines TRBV5-6 with TRBJ1-6; tentative D call: TRBD1 (6 bases). Germline CDR1 is SGHDT and CDR2 is YYEEEE. Trimming took 0 bases from V and 13 from J, leaving 17 bases between them. The CDR3 contains 15 residues. The CDR3 DNA reads TGTGCCAGCAGCTTGGAGTTGTCAGGGGCAGAGCCCCTCCACTTT. It translates to CASSLELSGAEPLHF.

The chain couples TRBV11-2 to TRBJ1-1, with unresolved D. CDR1 is SGHAT and CDR2 is FQNNGV in the germline V gene. Trimming pared 5 bases from V and 4 bases from J, leaving 11 bases between. The CDR3 is 13 amino acids. CDR3 DNA sequence: TGTGCCAGCAGCCCCTATGGGCTCACTGAAGCTTTCTTT. Its protein product is CASSPYGLTEAFF. The full variable domain, its missing parts supplied by reference TRBV11-2 and TRBJ1-1, is EAGVAQSPRYKIIEKRQSVAFWCNPISGHATLYWYQQILGQGPKLLIQFQNNGVVDDSQLPKDRFSAERLKGVDSTLKIQPAKLEDSAVYLCASSPYGLTEAFFGQGTRLTVV.

The V gene is TRBV19, the J gene TRBJ2-7, with D perhaps matching TRBD2 (6 bases). Germline CDR1 is LNHDA and CDR2 is SQIVND (reference sequence). The V end lost 11 bases, the J end lost 5 bases, and 22 bases lay between the germline ends. This CDR3 has 14 residues. CDR3 amino acids: CAAGLAGRWNEQYF. For the CDR3, the DNA is TGTGCCGCTGGATTGGCGGGGCGTTGGAACGAGCAGTACTTC.

The rearrangement uses TRBV11-2 and TRBJ2-7; D is uncertain. Looked up from germline, CDR1 is SGHAT and CDR2 is FQNNGV. Trimming left V 4 bases short and J 1 base short, with 11 bases between. CDR3 length: 14 residues. The CDR3 here is CASSSPRLSYEQYF. The CDR3 coding sequence is TGTGCCAGCAGCTCTCCCAGGTTGTCCTACGAGCAGTACTTC.

This clone was recorded only once. Written as DNA, the CDR3 is TGTGCCAGCAGTTACTCGGGCCGCGCAAATGAGCAGTTCTTC. This translates into CASSYSGRANEQFF. V usage is TRBV6-5 and J usage is TRBJ2-1; D gene unclear. Trimming took off 0 bases at V and 7 bases at J, with 10 bases between the two ends. This CDR3 is 14 amino acids long. Germline lookup yields CDR1 MNHEY and CDR2 SVGAGI.

This chain uses TRBV27 with TRBJ1-4; D possibly corresponds to TRBD1 (6 bases). The CDR3 spans 17 residues. From germline, CDR1 is MNHEY and CDR2 SMNVEV (reference sequence). V lost 1 base and J lost 5, with 17 bases in between. The CDR3 loop reads CASSLFRGGRGNEKLFF. The CDR3 DNA follows: TGTGCCAGCAGTTTATTTCGGGGGGGCCGAGGGAATGAAAAACTGTTTTTT.

The rearrangement joins TRBV18 to TRBJ2-3, with D unresolved. CDR3 length: 13 amino acids. The germline V gene encodes CDR1 KGHSH and CDR2 LQKENI. Trimming cost V 3 bases and J 4 bases, with 8 bases left between them. CDR3 bases: TGTGCCAGCTCACCCTTTGCGGCAGATACGCAGTATTTT. This translates into CASSPFAADTQYF.

The chain employs TRBV7-2 and TRBJ2-7; 10 nucleotides agree with TRBD2. The V segment lost 5 bases and the J segment 1 base; nucleotides outside the gene matches: 8. The germline CDR1 and CDR2 sequences are SGHTA and FQGNSA. The CDR3 extends over 16 amino acids. In DNA, the CDR3 is TGTGCCAGCAGCCGAACCGGGACTAGCGCTTCCTACGAGCAGTACTTC. It yields the protein CASSRTGTSASYEQYF.

On this clone itself: Additional DNA sequences in this sample encode the identical CDR3. V is TRBV5-6 and J is TRBJ2-7; weak D call: TRBD2 (6 bases). The V end lost 0 bases, the J end lost 3 bases, and 7 bases lay between the germline ends. The germline V gene encodes CDR1 SGHDT and CDR2 YYEEEE. The length of the CDR3 is 13 residues. CDR3 coding DNA: TGTGCCAGCAGCTTGGGGGGAGGCTACGAGCAGTACTTC. Protein: CASSLGGGYEQYF.

V is TRBV1 and J is TRBJ1-1. TRBV1 is tagged as a pseudogene. The CDR3 extends over 16 amino acids. The CDR3 here is CTSSQDGSLRVTEAFF. For the CDR3, the DNA is TGCACCAGCAGCCAAGATGGGTCGTTGCGGGTCACTGAAGCTTTCTTT.

The rearrangement uses TRBV7-9 and TRBJ1-2; 8 positions agree with TRBD1. Germline assignment: CDR1 SEHNR and CDR2 FQNEAQ (reference sequence). The trim removed 3 bases at V and 8 bases at J, leaving 5 bases unmatched. CDR3 length: 13 amino acids. CDR3: CASSFSTGGGYTF. The CDR3 DNA sequence: TGTGCCAGCAGCTTTAGCACAGGGGGAGGCTACACCTTC.